A selection of T cell receptor beta chains follows, all from one sample in a study of cytomegalovirus exposure and HLA in healthy donors. Here immunoSEQ multiplex PCR was the method, and the copy in TCRdb shows in-frame clones only, minus some. The data hold roughly 200,000 clones, with around 80% observed a single time. The sequenced sample consisted of PBMCs. The source of these receptors is a woman younger than 45 in good health and CMV-seronegative. Both conserved end residues are part of each CDR3. A D gene is named only where the DNA matches it firmly. Only some rows state a clone size, as once, few, many or a class for expanded clones.

clone_size: .; d_call: TRBD2; v_call: TRBV27; j_call: TRBJ2-2; cdr3_nt: TGTGCCAGCAGATCTAGCGGGAGGGGGGCCGGGGAGCTGTTTTTT; cdr3_aa: CASRSSGRGAGELFF
clone_size: .; d_call: .; v_call: TRBV7-9; j_call: TRBJ1-5; cdr3_nt: TGTGCCAGCAGCTCCGGACAGAATCAGCCCCAGCATTTT; cdr3_aa: CASSSGQNQPQHF
clone_size: .; d_call: TRBD2; v_call: TRBV28; j_call: TRBJ2-7; cdr3_nt: TGTGCCAGCAGTTTGGGGGGGGTAACCTACGAGCAGTACTTC; cdr3_aa: CASSLGGVTYEQYF
clone_size: .; d_call: .; v_call: TRBV14; j_call: TRBJ1-2; cdr3_nt: TGTGCCAGCAGCCGAGCTCTGGGAGCTAACTATGGCTACACCTTC; cdr3_aa: CASSRALGANYGYTF
clone_size: .; d_call: .; v_call: TRBV2; j_call: TRBJ2-2; cdr3_nt: TGTGCCAGCACTGGACAGGGAGGGACCGGGGAGCTGTTTTTT; cdr3_aa: CASTGQGGTGELFF
clone_size: .; d_call: .; v_call: TRBV10-1; j_call: TRBJ2-1; cdr3_nt: TGCGCCAGCAGTGATATGGGCTATGAGCAGTTCTTC; cdr3_aa: CASSDMGYEQFF
clone_size: .; d_call: TRBD2; v_call: TRBV5-1; j_call: TRBJ2-1; cdr3_nt: TGCGCCAGCAGCTTGGTGGCGGGGGGGAATGAGCAGTTCTTC; cdr3_aa: CASSLVAGGNEQFF
clone_size: once; d_call: .; v_call: TRBV7-9; j_call: TRBJ2-7; cdr3_nt: TGTGCCAGCAGCACGACGGGGGGCCCCTACGAGCAGTACTTC; cdr3_aa: CASSTTGGPYEQYF
clone_size: .; d_call: .; v_call: TRBV28; j_call: TRBJ1-5; cdr3_nt: TGTGCCAGCAGTAAATTCGGGAGCTTCAATCAGCCCCAGCATTTT; cdr3_aa: CASSKFGSFNQPQHF
clone_size: .; d_call: .; v_call: TRBV6-1; j_call: TRBJ1-2; cdr3_nt: TGTGCCAGCAGTGAAGAACAGGGCAGTGGCTACACCTTC; cdr3_aa: CASSEEQGSGYTF
clone_size: .; d_call: TRBD1; v_call: TRBV10-1; j_call: TRBJ1-1; cdr3_nt: TGCGCCAGCAGTGCGACAGGGAGAAACACTGAAGCTTTCTTT; cdr3_aa: CASSATGRNTEAFF
clone_size: .; d_call: .; v_call: TRBV27; j_call: TRBJ2-1; cdr3_nt: TGTGCCAGCAGAAGGATCAGGTCCTACAATGAGCAGTTCTTC; cdr3_aa: CASRRIRSYNEQFF
clone_size: few; d_call: .; v_call: TRBV6-4; j_call: TRBJ1-6; cdr3_nt: TGTGCCAGCAGTGACTCTCAAAATTCACCCCTCCACTTT; cdr3_aa: CASSDSQNSPLHF
clone_size: .; d_call: .; v_call: TRBV5-4; j_call: TRBJ2-5; cdr3_nt: TGTGCCAGCAGCTTTCAAGCGGAAGTGGGGGAGACCCAGTACTTC; cdr3_aa: CASSFQAEVGETQYF
clone_size: .; d_call: .; v_call: TRBV6-5; j_call: TRBJ2-7; cdr3_nt: TGTGCCAGCAGTTACTCATTCAGTTCCTACGAGCAGTACTTC; cdr3_aa: CASSYSFSSYEQYF
clone_size: .; d_call: .; v_call: TRBV13; j_call: TRBJ1-6; cdr3_nt: TGTGCCAGCAGCCAGCGGACAGAGACTCCACCCCTCCACTTT; cdr3_aa: CASSQRTETPPLHF
clone_size: .; d_call: .; v_call: TRBV2; j_call: TRBJ2-5; cdr3_nt: TGTGCCAGCAGTGAGTTCCGTCAAGAGACCCAGTACTTC; cdr3_aa: CASSEFRQETQYF
clone_size: .; d_call: TRBD1; v_call: TRBV9; j_call: TRBJ2-7; cdr3_nt: TGTGCCAGCAGCGCCGATCCGACAGGGGCTTCCTACGAGCAGTACTTC; cdr3_aa: CASSADPTGASYEQYF
clone_size: .; d_call: TRBD1; v_call: TRBV6-5; j_call: TRBJ2-7; cdr3_nt: TGTGCCAGCACCCTGGGACAGGGTGGTTCCGAGCAGTACTTC; cdr3_aa: CASTLGQGGSEQYF
clone_size: .; d_call: TRBD1; v_call: TRBV9; j_call: TRBJ1-3; cdr3_nt: TGTGCCAGCAGCTCCAGGGGGAGCTCTGGAAACACCATATATTTT; cdr3_aa: CASSSRGSSGNTIYF
clone_size: .; d_call: .; v_call: TRBV9; j_call: TRBJ2-4; cdr3_nt: TGTGCCAGCAGAAGAAACACCCCCAAAACCAAAAACATTCAGTACTTC; cdr3_aa: CASRRNTPKTKNIQYF
clone_size: .; d_call: .; v_call: TRBV7-9; j_call: TRBJ1-6; cdr3_nt: TGTGCCAGCAGCTTAAAGGACAGTTATTCACCCCTCCACTTT; cdr3_aa: CASSLKDSYSPLHF
clone_size: once; d_call: .; v_call: TRBV18; j_call: TRBJ2-5; cdr3_nt: TGTGCCAGTTCACCTGAGACTAGTCGGCGCCAGCGTCAAAACTTC; cdr3_aa: CASSPETSRRQRQNF
clone_size: .; d_call: TRBD1; v_call: TRBV11-2; j_call: TRBJ2-2; cdr3_nt: TGTGCCAGCAGCTGGGGACAGGGCACCGGGGAGCTGTTTTTT; cdr3_aa: CASSWGQGTGELFF
clone_size: .; d_call: .; v_call: TRBV6-1; j_call: TRBJ1-5; cdr3_nt: TGTGCCAGCAGTGAAGCTTACAGATCCAATCAGCCCCAGCATTTT; cdr3_aa: CASSEAYRSNQPQHF
clone_size: .; d_call: TRBD1; v_call: TRBV5-1; j_call: TRBJ2-7; cdr3_nt: TGCGCCAGCAGCCCCGGGACAGGGCTTTACGAGCAGTACTTC; cdr3_aa: CASSPGTGLYEQYF
clone_size: .; d_call: TRBD2; v_call: TRBV4-1; j_call: TRBJ2-1; cdr3_nt: TGCGCCAGCAGACCCGATCTAGCGGGACCATACAATGAGCAGTTCTTC; cdr3_aa: CASRPDLAGPYNEQFF
clone_size: .; d_call: .; v_call: TRBV5-1; j_call: TRBJ2-5; cdr3_nt: TGCGCCAGCAGCTTGGAGAACACGGGGAAAGAGACCCAGTACTTC; cdr3_aa: CASSLENTGKETQYF
clone_size: .; d_call: .; v_call: TRBV19; j_call: TRBJ2-3; cdr3_nt: TGTGCCAGTAGGCCTTCACCTACGTTAGATACGCAGTATTTT; cdr3_aa: CASRPSPTLDTQYF
clone_size: .; d_call: .; v_call: TRBV18; j_call: TRBJ2-2; cdr3_nt: TGTGCCAGCTCACTACGCGGGACCGGGGAGCTGTTTTTT; cdr3_aa: CASSLRGTGELFF
clone_size: few; d_call: TRBD1; v_call: TRBV6-1; j_call: TRBJ2-7; cdr3_nt: TGTGCCAGCATCCCCGGGACAGCTCAGACCTACGAGCAGTACTTC; cdr3_aa: CASIPGTAQTYEQYF
clone_size: .; d_call: TRBD2; v_call: TRBV5-4; j_call: TRBJ2-3; cdr3_nt: TGTGCCAGCACACCGGGACTAGCGGCCCCAACAGATACGCAGTATTTT; cdr3_aa: CASTPGLAAPTDTQYF
clone_size: .; d_call: .; v_call: TRBV5-1; j_call: TRBJ2-1; cdr3_nt: TGCGCCAGCGAGTCTGAGTCTTACAATGAGCAGTTCTTC; cdr3_aa: CASESESYNEQFF
clone_size: .; d_call: TRBD1; v_call: TRBV27; j_call: TRBJ2-7; cdr3_nt: TGTGCCAGCAGTCAACCGGGACAGGGCTACGAGCAGTACTTC; cdr3_aa: CASSQPGQGYEQYF
clone_size: .; d_call: .; v_call: TRBV5-1; j_call: TRBJ2-7; cdr3_nt: TGCGCCAGCAGCTTGTCTCGGGTGTACGAGCAGTACTTC; cdr3_aa: CASSLSRVYEQYF
clone_size: .; d_call: TRBD2; v_call: TRBV29-1; j_call: TRBJ2-7; cdr3_nt: TGCAGCGTAGGACTAGCGGGTCCCTACGAGCAGTACTTC; cdr3_aa: CSVGLAGPYEQYF